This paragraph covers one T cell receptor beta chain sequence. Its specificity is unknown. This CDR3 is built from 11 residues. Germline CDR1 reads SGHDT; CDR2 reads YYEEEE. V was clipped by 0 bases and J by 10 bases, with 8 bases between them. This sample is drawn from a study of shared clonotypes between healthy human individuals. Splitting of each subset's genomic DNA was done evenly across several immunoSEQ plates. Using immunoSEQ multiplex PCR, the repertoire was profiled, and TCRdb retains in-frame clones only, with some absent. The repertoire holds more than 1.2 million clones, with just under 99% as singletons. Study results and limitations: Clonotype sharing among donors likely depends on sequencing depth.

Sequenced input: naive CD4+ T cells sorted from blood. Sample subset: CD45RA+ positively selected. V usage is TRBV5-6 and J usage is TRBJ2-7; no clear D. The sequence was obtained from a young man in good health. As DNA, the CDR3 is TGTGCCAGCAGCTTGGGCGAGAGACAGTACTTC. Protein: CASSLGERQYF.